These 23 T cell receptor beta chains came from one sample sequenced in a study of T cell clonality in common variable immunodeficiency. Study-level results: Fewer deletions and N-nucleotide insertions were reportedly seen in common variable immunodeficiency TCR beta sequences.

Clones were sequenced by immunoSEQ multiplex PCR, and TCRdb holds only the in-frame ones, with some missing. This sample carries about 19,000 clones and no singletons, and around 25% goes to the top ten. No antigen has been identified for these receptors. Material: peripheral blood mononuclear cells. The receptors were sampled from a human donor with common variable immunodeficiency.

This clone appeared many times. Coverage ceases 3 residues before the CDR3 finishes, and the germline J gene fills in the end. This chain links TRBV7-8 with TRBJ1-6; maybe TRBD1 (5 bases). The CDR3 contains 15 residues. Germline CDR1 reads SGHVS; CDR2 reads FQNEAQ. The germline V and J ends were trimmed by 3 bases and 9 bases, with 15 bases remaining between them. The CDR3 spells CASSLYRQGFSPLHF. Partial CDR3 DNA: TGTGCCAGCAGCTTGTATCGCCAGGGTTTTTCACCC.

This clone was observed a few times. The read finishes 3 residues shy of the CDR3 end, and the germline J gene is used to complete it. This rearrangement joins TRBV2 to TRBJ2-1; 9 bases fit TRBD2. The CDR3 covers 15 residues. Germline CDR1 SNHLY, CDR2 FYNNEI. V gave up 6 bases and J gave up 3 bases; unmatched junction bases: 6. CDR3: CASSLAGTNYNEQFF. The DNA read from the CDR3 is TGTGCCAGCAGCCTAGCGGGAACCAACTACAATGAG. The complete variable domain, with remaining parts taken from reference TRBV2 and TRBJ2-1, reads EPEVTQTPSHQVTQMGQEVILRCVPISNHLYFYWYRQILGQKVEFLVSFYNNEISEKSEIFDDQFSVERPDGSNFTLKIRSTKLEDSAMYFCASSLAGTNYNEQFFGPGTRLTVL.

Of note for this clone: The read falls 3 residues short of the CDR3 end, and the missing part is taken from the germline J gene. The gene calls are TRBV6-2 or TRBV6-3 and TRBJ2-1; 8 bases agree with TRBD2. This CDR3 is 15 amino acids long. The germline gives CDR1 MNHEY, CDR2 SVGEGT. J was trimmed by 9 bases and V by 7 bases; bases with no gene match: 14. The CDR3 here is CASKGGKRGWTEQFF. The part of the CDR3 DNA that was read is TGTGCCAGCAAGGGCGGGAAGCGGGGGTGGACTGAG.

Many counts were recorded for this clone. The sequence runs out 3 residues before the end of the CDR3; the remainder is reconstructed from the germline J gene. The J gene is TRBJ1-5, the V gene TRBV20-1; 8 bases align to TRBD1. Looked up from germline, CDR1 is DFQATT and CDR2 is SNEGSKA (reference sequence). The CDR3 runs 14 residues. The V gene end was trimmed by 4 bases and the J gene end by 5 bases; junction bases not matched to a gene: 7. The CDR3 sequence is CSATGTGGHQPQHF. The sequenced part of the CDR3 DNA is TGCAGTGCTACTGGGACAGGTGGTCATCAGCCC.

This clone has at least ten counts. The read halts 3 residues ahead of the CDR3 end, with the missing end drawn from the germline J gene. This chain connects TRBV20-1 to TRBJ1-2; TRBD1 is a possible D gene (5 bases). This CDR3 comprises 16 residues. Trimming removed 0 bases at V and 3 bases at J, with 17 bases between. CDR1 and CDR2 from the germline V gene are DFQATT and SNEGSKA (reference sequence). CDR3 sequence: CSARDRGVRWDYGYTF. CDR3 bases read: TGCAGTGCTAGAGATCGGGGGGTTAGGTGGGACTATGGC.

This clone has only a few counts. The read terminates 3 residues before the CDR3 end, so the remaining end is supplied by the germline J gene. V usage is TRBV6-2 or TRBV6-3 and J usage is TRBJ2-3; the D is unclear. This CDR3 region has 13 residues. V was pared by 2 bases and J by 1 base, with 4 bases between. Germline lookup yields CDR1 MNHEY and CDR2 SVGEGT. This chain's CDR3 is CASSYAGTDTQYF. The sequenced CDR3 bases are TGTGCCAGCAGTTACGCGGGCACAGATACG.

Details on this clone: The CDR3 end lies 3 residues beyond the end of the read and is filled in from the germline J gene. The chain uses TRBV23-1 and TRBJ2-7; no clear D gene. TRBV23-1 is reported as an ORF; its role is uncertain. The CDR3 totals 16 residues. The V and J ends lost 2 bases and 2 bases respectively, with 16 bases between them. CDR3: CASSQPLPGPPYEQYF. The DNA read from the CDR3 is TGCGCCAGCAGTCAACCCCTCCCGGGTCCGCCCTACGAG.

Of note for this clone: The read ends 3 residues before the CDR3 terminus; that terminus is restored from the germline J gene. This sequence joins TRBV5-1 and TRBJ2-3; 12 bases map to TRBD2. The germline V gene has CDR1 SGHRS and CDR2 YFSETQ. J lost 6 bases, V lost 4 bases, and 15 bases had no gene match. The CDR3 sequence is 18 residues long. This CDR3 reads CASSRTSGRPLSADTQYF. Incomplete CDR3 DNA: TGCGCCAGCAGCCGCACTAGCGGGAGGCCTCTCTCGGCCGATACG.

Points on this clone: The CDR3 is cut off 3 residues early in the read; its end comes from the germline J gene. The chain carries TRBV2 and TRBJ1-5, with TRBD1 as a possible D gene (5 bases). The V and J ends lost 4 bases and 7 bases respectively, with 11 bases between them. CDR1 SNHLY and CDR2 FYNNEI come from the germline V gene. The CDR3 covers 13 residues. CDR3 DNA (partial): TGTGCCAGCAGTGCAGGGAGGGTACAGCCC. Its translation is CASSAGRVQP. The complete CDR3 reads CASSAGRVQPQHF.

This clone occurred a few times. The read ends 3 residues early relative to the CDR3; the germline J gene fills the gap. J is TRBJ1-5 and V is TRBV19, with 9 bases that match TRBD1. Looked up from germline, CDR1 is LNHDA and CDR2 is SQIVND (reference sequence). The CDR3 runs 15 residues. Trimming took 1 base from V and 7 from J; bases not matched to a gene: 5. The sequenced part of the CDR3 DNA is TGTGCCAGTAGTATAGGACAGGGGGTTGGGCAGCCC. As protein: CASSIGQGVGQP. The whole CDR3 sequence is CASSIGQGVGQPQHF.

This clone was detected many times. The read ends 3 residues early relative to the CDR3; the germline J gene fills the gap. This chain joins TRBV29-1 and TRBJ1-1; D ambiguous. Trimming removed 4 bases from V and 2 bases from J, with 14 bases in between. This CDR3 spans 14 amino acids. Germline-derived CDR1 and CDR2 are SQVTM and ANQGSEA. The CDR3 DNA, read in part, is TGCAGCGTTGGTCTTCTGCAGAGTAACACTGAA. Its protein product is CSVGLLQSNTE. The CDR3 in its entirety is CSVGLLQSNTEAFF.

This clone was observed a few times. The CDR3 goes on 3 residues after the read ends, and that part is filled in from the germline J gene. The rearrangement uses TRBV18 and TRBJ2-2, with TRBD1 identical over 8 bases. The ends lost 2 bases at V and 4 bases at J; junction bases unmatched: 6. Germline V CDR1 and CDR2: KGHSH, LQKENI. CDR3 size: 16 residues. This CDR3 reads CASSPGQGRITGELFF. CDR3 bases read: TGTGCCAGCTCACCAGGACAGGGTCGTATCACCGGGGAG.

This clone has at least ten counts. The read terminates 3 residues ahead of where the CDR3 ends, so the germline J gene completes it. The chain has TRBV19 and TRBJ2-1; the D is unclear. CDR3 size: 15 residues. Trimming cost V 5 bases and J 0 bases, with 11 bases left between them. In germline, CDR1 is LNHDA, CDR2 SQIVND (reference sequence). The CDR3 spells CASSLIQNSYNEQFF. CDR3 DNA, as far as it was read: TGTGCCAGTAGTTTAATACAAAACTCCTACAATGAG.

In its sample, this clone was seen many times. The read comes to an end 3 residues before the CDR3 does, leaving the germline J gene to fill in the end. The chain couples TRBV5-1 to TRBJ2-7; D ambiguous. CDR1 and CDR2 from the germline V gene are SGHRS and YFSETQ. The CDR3 is made up of 17 amino acids. V lost 0 bases to trimming and J lost 4 bases, with 20 bases between them. The sequenced part of the CDR3 DNA is TGCGCCAGCAGCTTGGAAGGTTTGACATCCCAACCTTACGAG. It yields the protein CASSLEGLTSQPYE. The entire CDR3 sequence reads CASSLEGLTSQPYEQYF.

Only a few counts were recorded for this clone. The read terminates 3 residues before the CDR3 end, so the remaining end is supplied by the germline J gene. The J gene is TRBJ2-4, the V gene TRBV11-1; 13 bases are shared with TRBD2. The CDR3 consists of 13 residues. The germline V gene encodes CDR1 SGHAT and CDR2 FQDESV (reference sequence). The CDR3 sequence is CASSLTSGGIQYF. The sequenced CDR3 bases are TGTGCCAGCAGCTTGACTAGCGGGGGGATT.

This clone has a count of ten or more. The sequenced fragment ends 3 residues before the CDR3 boundary, so the rest is inferred from the germline J gene. The rearrangement links TRBV19 to TRBJ2-7; D remains unclear. Between the trimmed V and J ends, which lost 5 bases and 4 bases, there was a span of 15 bases. CDR3 length equals 14 residues. Germline V gene data show CDR1 as LNHDA and CDR2 as SQIVND (reference sequence). The CDR3 reads CASSGVPERYEQYF. The sequenced CDR3 bases are TGTGCCAGTAGTGGCGTCCCGGAGCGATACGAG.

CDR3 residues: CASSLSYNTDTQYF. The DNA read from the CDR3 is TGTGCCAGCAGCTTATCCTATAACACAGATACG. The chain links TRBV7-2 to TRBJ2-3; unclear D gene. The sequence runs out 3 residues before the end of the CDR3; the remainder is reconstructed from the germline J gene. This CDR3 has 14 residues. Germline V gene sequence: CDR1 SGHTA, CDR2 FQGNSA. Trimming left V 2 bases short and J 2 bases short, with 8 bases between.

On this clone itself: The CDR3 end is not reached by the read, which stops 3 residues before it; the germline J gene fills it in. The J gene is TRBJ2-7, the V gene TRBV6-2 or TRBV6-3; no firm D call. Germline lookup yields CDR1 MNHEY and CDR2 SVGEGT. Trimming shortened V by 0 bases and J by 3 bases, and 6 bases separated the two germline ends. The CDR3 loop spans 13 amino acids. Incomplete CDR3 DNA: TGTGCCAGCAGTTACTCTACAGACTACGAG. Translated: CASSYSTDYE. The entire CDR3 sequence reads CASSYSTDYEQYF.

This clone occurred many times. The CDR3 end lies 3 residues beyond the end of the read and is filled in from the germline J gene. V is TRBV30 and J is TRBJ2-7; D possibly corresponds to TRBD1 (5 bases). The germline CDR1 and CDR2 sequences are GTSNPN and SVGIG (reference sequence). This CDR3 is 14 amino acids long. Trimming left V 2 bases short and J 0 bases short, with 11 bases between. Partial CDR3 DNA: TGTGCCTGGAGTTTGACAGTTTCCTCCTACGAG. The encoded protein is CAWSLTVSSYE. The whole CDR3 protein reads CAWSLTVSSYEQYF.

Notes on this clone: Its ends do not fully match the called genes, so a read error is possible. From the germline J gene comes the end of the CDR3, since the read stops 3 residues before it. The V gene is TRBV7-9, the J gene TRBJ2-1; 8 nucleotides align to TRBD2. Germline V CDR1 and CDR2: SEHNR, FQNEAQ (reference sequence). This CDR3 is built from 13 residues. CDR3 DNA, as far as it was read: TGTTCCAGCAGCTTAGGGACTAGATATGAG. Amino acids: CSSSLGTRYE. The full CDR3 sequence reads CSSSLGTRYEQFF.

As regards this clone: The read ends 3 residues before the CDR3 terminus; that terminus is restored from the germline J gene. The chain is built from TRBV7-2 and TRBJ2-1, with TRBD2 matching over 8 bases. Germline-derived CDR1 and CDR2 are SGHTA and FQGNSA. CDR3 length: 15 residues. The J segment lost 4 bases and the V segment lost 1 base, leaving 3 bases of the junction unmatched. The covered CDR3 bases are TGTGCCAGCAGCTTAGGGCGGGAGGTTTACAATGAG. Translating it yields CASSLGREVYNE. The entire CDR3 protein reads CASSLGREVYNEQFF.

As to this clone: Coverage ceases 3 residues before the CDR3 finishes, and the germline J gene fills in the end. The chain uses TRBV18 and TRBJ1-6, with 9 bases identical to TRBD1. Germline loops: CDR1 KGHSH, CDR2 LQKENI. V lost 1 base, J lost 9 bases, and 7 bases stayed unmatched. The CDR3 length is 16 residues. The CDR3 region is CASSPHWTGDGSPLHF. CDR3 bases read: TGTGCCAGCTCACCACACTGGACAGGGGATGGTTCACCC.

This clone was observed a few times. The sequenced part of the CDR3 DNA is TGTGCCAGCAGCTTTCGGGGGGGTGGCAATCAGCCC. Translation gives CASSFRGGGNQP. The entire CDR3 protein reads CASSFRGGGNQPQHF. The chain carries TRBV7-2 and TRBJ1-5; a weak D match, TRBD1 (5 bases). The read ends 3 residues before the CDR3 terminus; that terminus is restored from the germline J gene. V gave up 3 bases and J gave up 2 bases, with 11 bases separating them. There are 15 residues in the CDR3. Germline assignment: CDR1 SGHTA and CDR2 FQGNSA.